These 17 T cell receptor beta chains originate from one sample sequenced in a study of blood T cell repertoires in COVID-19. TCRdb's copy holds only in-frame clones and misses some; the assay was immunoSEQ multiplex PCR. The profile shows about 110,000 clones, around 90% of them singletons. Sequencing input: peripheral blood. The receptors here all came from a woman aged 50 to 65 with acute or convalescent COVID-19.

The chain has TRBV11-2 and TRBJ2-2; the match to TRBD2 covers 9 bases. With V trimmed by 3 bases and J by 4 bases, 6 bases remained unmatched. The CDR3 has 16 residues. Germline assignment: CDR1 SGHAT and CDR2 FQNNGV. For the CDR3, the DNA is TGTGCCAGCAGCTTTAGTAGCGGGAGTGGCACCGGGGAGCTGTTTTTT. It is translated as CASSFSSGSGTGELFF.

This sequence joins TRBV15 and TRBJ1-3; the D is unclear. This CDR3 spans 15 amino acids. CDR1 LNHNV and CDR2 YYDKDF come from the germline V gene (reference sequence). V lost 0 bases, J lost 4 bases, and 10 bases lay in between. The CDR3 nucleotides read TGTGCCACCAGCAGAGATCGAGTGGGCGGAAACACCATATATTTT. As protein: CATSRDRVGGNTIYF.

The chain's CDR3 is CASSWGSSGFTDTQYF. For the CDR3, the DNA is TGTGCCAGCAGTTGGGGATCTAGCGGCTTCACAGATACGCAGTATTTT. This rearrangement joins TRBV27 to TRBJ2-3, with 7 bases identical to TRBD2. CDR1 and CDR2 (germline): MNHEY, SMNVEV (reference sequence). The ends lost 4 bases at V and 2 bases at J; junction bases unmatched: 9. The CDR3 runs to 16 residues.

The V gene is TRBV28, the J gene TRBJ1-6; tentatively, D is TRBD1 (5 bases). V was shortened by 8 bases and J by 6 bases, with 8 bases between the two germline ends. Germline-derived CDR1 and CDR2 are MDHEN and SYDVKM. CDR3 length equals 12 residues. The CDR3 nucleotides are TGTGCCAGCCGACAGTCTAATTCACCCCTCCACTTT. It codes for CASRQSNSPLHF.

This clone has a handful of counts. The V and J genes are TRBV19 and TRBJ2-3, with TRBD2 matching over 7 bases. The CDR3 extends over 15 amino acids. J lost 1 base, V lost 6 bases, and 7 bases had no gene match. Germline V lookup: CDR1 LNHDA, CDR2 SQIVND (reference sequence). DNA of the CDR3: TGTGCCAGTAGCCCCCGAGGGAGGGGCACAGATACGCAGTATTTT. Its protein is CASSPRGRGTDTQYF.

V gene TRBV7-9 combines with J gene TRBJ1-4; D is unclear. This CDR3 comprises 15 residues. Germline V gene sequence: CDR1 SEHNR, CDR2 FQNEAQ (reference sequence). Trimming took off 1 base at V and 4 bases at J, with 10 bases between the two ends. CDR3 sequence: CASSLGAGINEKLFF. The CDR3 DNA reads TGTGCCAGCAGCTTAGGGGCCGGCATTAATGAAAAACTGTTTTTT. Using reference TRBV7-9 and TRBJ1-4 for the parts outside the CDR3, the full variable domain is DTGVSQNPRHKITKRGQNVTFRCDPISEHNRLYWYRQTLGQGPEFLTYFQNEAQLEKSRLLSDRFSAERPKGSFSTLEIQRTEQGDSAMYLCASSLGAGINEKLFFGSGTQLSVL.

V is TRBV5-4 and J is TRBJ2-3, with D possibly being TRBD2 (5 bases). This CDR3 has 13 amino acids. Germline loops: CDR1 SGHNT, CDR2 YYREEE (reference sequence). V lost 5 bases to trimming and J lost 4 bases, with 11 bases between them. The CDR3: CASSWERPDTQYF. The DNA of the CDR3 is TGTGCCAGCAGTTGGGAGAGGCCAGATACGCAGTATTTT.

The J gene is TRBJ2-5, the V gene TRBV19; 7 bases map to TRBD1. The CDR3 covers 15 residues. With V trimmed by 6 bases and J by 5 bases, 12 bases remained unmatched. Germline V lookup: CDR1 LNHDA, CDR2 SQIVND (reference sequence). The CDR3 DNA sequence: TGTGCCAGTAGCAACCCCTACAGGGGAAGGGAGACCCAGTACTTC. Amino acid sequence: CASSNPYRGRETQYF. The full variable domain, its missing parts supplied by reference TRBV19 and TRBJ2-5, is DGGITQSPKYLFRKEGQNVTLSCEQNLNHDAMYWYRQDPGQGLRLIYYSQIVNDFQKGDIAEGYSVSREKKESFPLTVTSAQKNPTAFYLCASSNPYRGRETQYFGPGTRLLVL.

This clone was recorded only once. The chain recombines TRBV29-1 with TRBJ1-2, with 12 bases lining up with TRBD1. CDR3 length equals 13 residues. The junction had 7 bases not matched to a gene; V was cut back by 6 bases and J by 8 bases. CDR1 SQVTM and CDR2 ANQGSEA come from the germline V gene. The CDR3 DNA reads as TGCAGCGTGGGGGACAGGGGGCGCGACGGCTACACCTTC. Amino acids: CSVGDRGRDGYTF.

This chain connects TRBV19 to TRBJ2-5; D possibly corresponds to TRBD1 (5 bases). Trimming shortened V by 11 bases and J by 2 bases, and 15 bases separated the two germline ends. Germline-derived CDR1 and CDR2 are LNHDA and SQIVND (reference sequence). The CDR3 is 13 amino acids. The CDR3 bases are TGTGCCGCAGGGCAAGCAGGGCAAGAGACCCAGTACTTC. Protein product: CAAGQAGQETQYF. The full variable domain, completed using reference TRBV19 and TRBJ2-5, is DGGITQSPKYLFRKEGQNVTLSCEQNLNHDAMYWYRQDPGQGLRLIYYSQIVNDFQKGDIAEGYSVSREKKESFPLTVTSAQKNPTAFYLCAAGQAGQETQYFGPGTRLLVL.

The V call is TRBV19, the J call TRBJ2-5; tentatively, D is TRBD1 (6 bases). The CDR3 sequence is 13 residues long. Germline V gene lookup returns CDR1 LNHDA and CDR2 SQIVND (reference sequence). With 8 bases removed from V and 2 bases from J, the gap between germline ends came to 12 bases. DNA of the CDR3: TGTGCCAGTTCAGACAGGAATCAAGAGACCCAGTACTTC. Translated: CASSDRNQETQYF.

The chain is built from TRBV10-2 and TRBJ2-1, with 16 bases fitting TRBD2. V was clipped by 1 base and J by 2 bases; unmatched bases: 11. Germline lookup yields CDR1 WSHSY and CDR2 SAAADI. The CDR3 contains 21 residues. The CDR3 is CASSELVGTSGRALPYNEQFF. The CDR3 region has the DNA TGCGCCAGCAGTGAGTTGGTTGGGACTAGCGGGAGGGCCCTCCCCTACAATGAGCAGTTCTTC.

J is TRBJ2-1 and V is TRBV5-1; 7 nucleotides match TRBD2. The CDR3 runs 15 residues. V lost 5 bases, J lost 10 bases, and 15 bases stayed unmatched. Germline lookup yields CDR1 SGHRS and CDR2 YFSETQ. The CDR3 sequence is CASRDGSGGFGEQFF. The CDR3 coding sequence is TGCGCCAGCAGAGACGGTTCGGGGGGATTCGGGGAGCAGTTCTTC.

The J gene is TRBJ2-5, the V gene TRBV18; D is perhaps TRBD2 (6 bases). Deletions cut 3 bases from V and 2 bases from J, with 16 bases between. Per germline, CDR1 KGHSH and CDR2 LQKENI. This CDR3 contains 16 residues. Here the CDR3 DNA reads TGTGCCAGCTCACCCCGGGACTCGACTAGGCAAGAGACCCAGTACTTC. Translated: CASSPRDSTRQETQYF.

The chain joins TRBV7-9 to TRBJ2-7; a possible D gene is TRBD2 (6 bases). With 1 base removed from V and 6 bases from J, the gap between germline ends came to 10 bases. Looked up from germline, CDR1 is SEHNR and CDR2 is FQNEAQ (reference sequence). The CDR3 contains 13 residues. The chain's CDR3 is CASSLGGASEQYF. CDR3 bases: TGTGCCAGCAGCTTAGGCGGGGCCAGCGAGCAGTACTTC.

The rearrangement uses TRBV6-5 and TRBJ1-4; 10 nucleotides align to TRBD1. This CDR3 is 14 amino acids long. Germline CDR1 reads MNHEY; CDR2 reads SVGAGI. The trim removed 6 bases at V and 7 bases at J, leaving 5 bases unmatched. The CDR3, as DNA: TGTGCCAGCAGCCAGGACAGGGGGAGTGAAAAACTGTTTTTT. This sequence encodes CASSQDRGSEKLFF.

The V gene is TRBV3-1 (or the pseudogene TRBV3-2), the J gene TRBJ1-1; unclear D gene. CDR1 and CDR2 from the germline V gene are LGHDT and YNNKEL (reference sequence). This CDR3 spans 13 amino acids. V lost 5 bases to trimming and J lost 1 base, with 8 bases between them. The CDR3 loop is CASSSTRNTEAFF. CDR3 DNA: TGTGCCAGCAGCTCAACACGGAACACTGAAGCTTTCTTT.